The entry that follows covers one TCR beta chain sequence. Its antigen is unknown. PCR involved 60 Vbeta and 13 Jbeta primers. The repertoire was sequenced with immunoSEQ multiplex PCR; TCRdb's copy has only in-frame clones and lacks some. Recorded here are approximately 150,000 clones; the top ten clones represent about 2.2%. Though probably carrying unrecorded immune exposures, donors were nominally healthy at sampling. This entry belongs to a study of cytomegalovirus exposure and HLA in healthy donors. Study background: Counted in an early data release were 65 million to 100 million unique TCRs from HLA-typed donors. Overall study findings and caveats: Reportedly, diagnosis of cytomegalovirus status by the classifier showed high specificity and sensitivity. In a later analysis, TCR beta V- and J-gene trimming was associated with a missense DCLRE1C variant.

Trimming took off 5 bases at V and 4 bases at J, with 20 bases between the two ends. CDR3 length: 16 residues. The germline V gene encodes CDR1 LNHNV and CDR2 YYDKDF (reference sequence). This clonotype was sampled from a woman under 30 in good health and CMV-seronegative. What was sequenced was PBMCs. The chain couples TRBV15 to TRBJ1-2, with D maybe TRBD1 (5 bases). In DNA form, the CDR3 reads TGTGCCACCAGCGGCCCTGGGAGGGAGGGACCCTATGGCTACACCTTC. Translating it yields CATSGPGREGPYGYTF.